The 5 T cell receptor beta chains below come from one sample, sequenced in a study of Ad26.COV2.S vaccination and SARS-CoV-2 variants. Noted treatment: around 19 received Ad26.COV2.S at low or high dose, single or two shots; roughly 5 received placebo; per-sample allocation not given. Samples analyzed were those drawn on day 63 after the first vaccine or placebo injection. Clones were read by immunoSEQ multiplex PCR, and TCRdb kept only the in-frame ones, dropping some. Altogether approximately 300,000 clones are present, about 82% being singletons, with the ten largest covering 1.9%. This material consisted of peripheral blood, taken in a trial of Ad26.COV2.S vaccine versus placebo. The receptors were sampled from a person between 18 and 65 years old who received the Ad26.COV2.S COVID-19 vaccine or a placebo.

This sequence joins TRBV3-1 (or the pseudogene TRBV3-2) and TRBJ1-2; TRBD1 might be the D (5 bases). V lost 0 bases, J lost 5 bases, and 10 bases lay in between. In germline, CDR1 is LGHDT, CDR2 YNNKEL (reference sequence). This CDR3 region has 14 residues. DNA of the CDR3: TGTGCCAGCAGCCAAGATAGGGGCGCATATGGCTACACCTTC. It codes for CASSQDRGAYGYTF.

The chain has TRBV12-3 or TRBV12-4 and TRBJ2-6; unclear D gene. The germline V and J ends were trimmed by 3 bases and 3 bases, with 3 bases remaining between them. The CDR3 loop spans 13 amino acids. The DNA of the CDR3 is TGTGCCAGCAGTTTTAGTGGGGCCAACGTCCTGACTTTC. Its translation: CASSFSGANVLTF.

This clone was detected only once. V is TRBV15 and J is TRBJ2-1; TRBD2 matches at 12 bases. This CDR3 comprises 16 residues. Germline loops: CDR1 LNHNV, CDR2 YYDKDF (reference sequence). Trimming took 1 base from V and 10 from J; bases not matched to a gene: 8. CDR3 amino acids: CATSRAPSGGAWEQFF. In DNA, the CDR3 is TGTGCCACCAGCAGAGCGCCTAGCGGGGGGGCTTGGGAGCAGTTCTTC.

This clone was observed once. The chain combines TRBV6-1 with TRBJ2-2, with TRBD1 as a possible D gene (6 bases). Trimming took off 0 bases at V and 6 bases at J, with 14 bases between the two ends. The germline V gene has CDR1 MNHNS and CDR2 SASEGT. The CDR3 spans 16 residues. Written as DNA, the CDR3 is TGTGCCAGCAGTGAAGCGCTCGGGGACACGTCCGGGGAGCTGTTTTTT. This translates into CASSEALGDTSGELFF.

In its sample, this clone was seen a few times. The J gene is TRBJ1-6, the V gene TRBV7-9; 9 bases map to TRBD1. V shed 8 bases and J 8 bases; nucleotides not matched to a gene: 7. The CDR3 totals 14 residues. Germline CDR1 is SEHNR and CDR2 is FQNEAQ (reference sequence). CDR3 DNA sequence: TGTGCCAGCTCCGGGACAGGGTACCATTCACCCCTCCACTTT. Amino acid sequence: CASSGTGYHSPLHF.